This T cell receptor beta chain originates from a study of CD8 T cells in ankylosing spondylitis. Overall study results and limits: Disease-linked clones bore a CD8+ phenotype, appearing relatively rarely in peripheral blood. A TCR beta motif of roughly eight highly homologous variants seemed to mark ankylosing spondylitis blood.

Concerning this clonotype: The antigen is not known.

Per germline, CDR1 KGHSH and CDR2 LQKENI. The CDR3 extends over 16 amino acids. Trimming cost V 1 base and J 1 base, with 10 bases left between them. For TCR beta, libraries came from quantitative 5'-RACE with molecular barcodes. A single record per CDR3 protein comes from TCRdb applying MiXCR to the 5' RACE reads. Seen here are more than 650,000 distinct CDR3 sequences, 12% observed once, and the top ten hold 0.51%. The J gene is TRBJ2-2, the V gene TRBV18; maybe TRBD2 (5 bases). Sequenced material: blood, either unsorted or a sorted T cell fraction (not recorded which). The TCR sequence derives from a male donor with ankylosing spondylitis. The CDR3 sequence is CASSPLGRGNTGELFF. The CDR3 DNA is TGTGCCAGCTCACCACTCGGACGGGGGAACACCGGGGAGCTGTTTTTT.